One and the same sample provided the 12 T cell receptor beta chains below, sequenced in a study of T cell repertoires in cytomegalovirus infection. Their antigens are not known. TCRdb used MiXCR to reprocess the reads, holding one entry per CDR3 protein. The repertoire includes 60,000 to 75,000 distinct CDR3 sequences, 20% to 25% of them detected once, and 60% to 80% sits in the top ten. Sequenced sample: PBMCs, sequenced either directly or after in vitro stimulation (not recorded which). The receptors come from a human donor in good health (CMV status not recorded). Some clones in this sample may be carry-over from other donors' samples.

CDR3 sequence: CASSNDREDNQPQHF. As DNA, the CDR3 is TGTGCCAGCAGCAACGACAGGGAGGACAATCAGCCCCAGCATTTT. This rearrangement joins TRBV7-4 to TRBJ1-5, with 7 bases lining up with TRBD1. This CDR3 contains 15 residues. CDR1 and CDR2 (germline): SGHVT, SQSDAQ. The V segment lost 5 bases and the J segment 3 bases; nucleotides outside the gene matches: 7. The whole variable domain, remainder taken from reference TRBV7-4 and TRBJ1-5, is GAGVSQSPRYKVAKRGRDVALRCDSISGHVTLYWYRQTLGQGSEVLTYSQSDAQRDKSGRPSGRFSAERPERSVSTLKIQRTEQGDSAVYLCASSNDREDNQPQHFGDGTRLSIL.

The table lists this clonotype with a few counts. CDR3 sequence: CASSYPRDSYSPLHF. The CDR3 bases are TGTGCCAGCAGTTACCCCCGGGACAGCTATTCACCCCTCCACTTT. The chain links TRBV6-6 to TRBJ1-6; 7 nucleotides agree with TRBD1. Losses at the gene ends were 2 bases for V and 8 bases for J; bases not matched to a gene: 6. The CDR3 totals 15 residues. Germline-derived CDR1 and CDR2 are MNHNY and SVGAGI (reference sequence).

The chain carries TRBV7-9 and TRBJ2-1; TRBD2 aligns across 14 bases. In germline, CDR1 is SEHNR, CDR2 FQNEAQ (reference sequence). Trimming at V came to 4 bases and at J to 1 base, leaving 6 bases not matched to a gene. The length of the CDR3 is 18 residues. CDR3 DNA sequence: TGTGCCAGCAGCTCGACTAGCGGGAGGGCTTTTTCCTACAATGAGCAGTTCTTC. Translation: CASSSTSGRAFSYNEQFF.

The J gene is TRBJ2-1, the V gene TRBV11-3; D is uncertain. Trimming removed 5 bases from V and 5 bases from J, with 7 bases in between. CDR1 and CDR2 (germline): SGHNT, YENEEA. The CDR3 contains 12 residues. CDR3 sequence: CASSLRNNEQFF. The CDR3 DNA reads as TGTGCCAGCAGCCTTAGGAACAATGAGCAGTTCTTC.

The J gene is TRBJ2-1, the V gene TRBV28, with 12 bases that match TRBD2. The CDR3 is 16 amino acids. With 3 bases clipped from V and 5 bases from J, the junction kept 5 bases outside the gene matches. In germline, CDR1 is MDHEN, CDR2 SYDVKM. The CDR3 region is CASSLLAGGPHNEQFF. DNA for the CDR3: TGTGCCAGCAGTTTGCTAGCGGGAGGGCCCCACAATGAGCAGTTCTTC.

This clonotype was counted ten times or more. This rearrangement joins TRBV7-2 to TRBJ1-6, with D possibly matching TRBD1 (5 bases). In germline, CDR1 is SGHTA, CDR2 FQGNSA. The V end was cut by 5 bases, the J end by 2 bases, with 19 bases between. CDR3 length equals 18 residues. CDR3: CASSQATGAGAYNSPLHF. The DNA for the CDR3 is TGTGCCAGCAGCCAAGCCACCGGGGCGGGCGCCTATAATTCACCCCTCCACTTT. Together with reference TRBV7-2 and TRBJ1-6, the CDR3 gives the full variable domain: GAGVSQSPSNKVTEKGKDVELRCDPISGHTALYWYRQSLGQGLEFLIYFQGNSAPDKSGLPSDRFSAERTGGSVSTLTIQRTQQEDSAVYLCASSQATGAGAYNSPLHFGNGTRLTVT.

In its sample, this clonotype was seen a few times. V and J are TRBV24-1 and TRBJ1-2, with TRBD1 matching over 12 bases. Germline lookup yields CDR1 KGHDR and CDR2 SFDVKD. The V and J ends lost 4 bases and 8 bases, in that order; junction bases with no gene match: 7. This CDR3 contains 15 residues. This CDR3 reads CATSESGTGGKGYTF. The CDR3 DNA reads TGTGCCACCAGTGAATCCGGGACAGGGGGCAAGGGCTACACCTTC.

The chain uses TRBV5-1 and TRBJ2-5; D unresolved. This CDR3 region has 10 residues. Germline assignment: CDR1 SGHRS and CDR2 YFSETQ. The V and J ends lost 7 bases and 1 base respectively, with 2 bases between them. CDR3 DNA sequence: TGCGCCAGCGTCCAAGAGACCCAGTACTTC. This codes for CASVQETQYF.

This rearrangement joins TRBV30 to TRBJ1-1, with D hard to call. Per the germline V gene, CDR1 is GTSNPN and CDR2 is SVGIG (reference sequence). The CDR3 loop spans 14 amino acids. V was pared by 3 bases and J by 0 bases, with 11 bases between. The CDR3: CAWRAQPMNTEAFF. Written as DNA, the CDR3 is TGTGCCTGGAGAGCTCAGCCTATGAACACTGAAGCTTTCTTT.

Here the CDR3 DNA reads TGCAGTTTGGCCGGGACTTTACACTACGAGCAGTACGTC. Translating it yields CSLAGTLHYEQYV. The V gene is TRBV29-1, the J gene TRBJ2-7; TRBD2 is a possible D gene (6 bases). The CDR3 runs 13 residues. Germline CDR1 and CDR2: SQVTM and ANQGSEA.

The J gene is TRBJ2-3, the V gene TRBV5-1; no clear D. Between the trimmed V and J ends, which lost 4 bases and 4 bases, there was a span of 4 bases. The CDR3 is 11 residues long. Looked up from germline, CDR1 is SGHRS and CDR2 is YFSETQ. CDR3 DNA: TGCGCCAGCAGCGCGGCAGATACGCAGTATTTT. The encoded protein is CASSAADTQYF. The full variable domain, completed using reference TRBV5-1 and TRBJ2-3, is KAGVTQTPRYLIKTRGQQVTLSCSPISGHRSVSWYQQTPGQGLQFLFEYFSETQRNKGNFPGRFSGRQFSNSRSEMNVSTLELGDSALYLCASSAADTQYFGPGTRLTVL.

This clonotype appeared a few times. The rearrangement links TRBV29-1 to TRBJ2-1; D remains ambiguous. Trimming took 8 bases from V and 8 from J, leaving 16 bases between them. Germline CDR1 is SQVTM and CDR2 is ANQGSEA. The CDR3 is 12 residues long. CDR3 coding DNA: TGCAGCATGGTGGGGAACGTTGATGAGCAGTTCTTC. Amino acids: CSMVGNVDEQFF.